The rows below give T cell receptor beta chains drawn from one sample of a study of cytomegalovirus exposure and HLA in healthy donors. The protocol was immunoSEQ multiplex PCR, while the TCRdb copy is restricted to in-frame clones and leaves out a portion. The sample holds some 110,000 clones; less than 80% are singletons and the top ten take around a tenth. What was sequenced was PBMCs. The source is a woman aged 45-60 years in good health and CMV-seropositive. Both conserved end residues are part of each CDR3. The D gene is left open where the match is weak. Some rows have no size entry. The others give once, few or many, or a class for an expanded clone.

j_call: TRBJ1-6
clone_size: .
d_call: TRBD1
v_call: TRBV30
cdr3_aa: CAWEGQYNSPLHF
cdr3_nt: TGTGCCTGGGAGGGACAGTATAATTCACCCCTCCACTTT

j_call: TRBJ2-7
clone_size: .
d_call: TRBD1
v_call: TRBV27
cdr3_aa: CASSHPGQGYEQYF
cdr3_nt: TGTGCCAGCAGCCATCCGGGACAGGGCTACGAGCAGTACTTC

j_call: TRBJ2-7
clone_size: .
d_call: TRBD1
v_call: TRBV5-4
cdr3_aa: CASSFVDRVGSYEQYF
cdr3_nt: TGTGCCAGCAGCTTTGTTGACAGGGTTGGGTCCTACGAGCAGTACTTC

j_call: TRBJ2-6
clone_size: few
d_call: TRBD1
v_call: TRBV9
cdr3_aa: CASSATGGNSGANVLTF
cdr3_nt: TGTGCCAGCAGCGCGACAGGGGGGAACTCTGGGGCCAACGTCCTGACTTTC

j_call: TRBJ2-7
clone_size: .
d_call: .
v_call: TRBV30
cdr3_aa: CAWRGQGHSYEQYF
cdr3_nt: TGTGCCTGGAGAGGGCAGGGGCACTCCTACGAGCAGTACTTC

j_call: TRBJ1-6
clone_size: .
d_call: .
v_call: TRBV30
cdr3_aa: CAWRTGGGNYSPLHF
cdr3_nt: TGTGCCTGGAGGACGGGCGGGGGCAACTATTCACCCCTCCACTTT

j_call: TRBJ1-2
clone_size: .
d_call: TRBD1
v_call: TRBV19
cdr3_aa: CASSGGTGVIYGYTF
cdr3_nt: TGTGCCAGTAGTGGAGGGACAGGGGTCATCTATGGCTACACCTTC

j_call: TRBJ1-2
clone_size: .
d_call: TRBD1
v_call: TRBV7-9
cdr3_aa: CASSRQGANYGYTF
cdr3_nt: TGTGCCAGCAGCCGACAGGGGGCTAACTATGGCTACACCTTC

j_call: TRBJ2-3
clone_size: .
d_call: .
v_call: TRBV4-2
cdr3_aa: CASSQAPDWPTDTQYF
cdr3_nt: TGTGCCAGCAGCCAAGCCCCGGACTGGCCCACAGATACGCAGTATTTT

j_call: TRBJ1-2
clone_size: .
d_call: TRBD1
v_call: TRBV7-9
cdr3_aa: CASSRTGEGYTF
cdr3_nt: TGTGCCAGCAGCCGGACAGGGGAAGGCTACACCTTC

j_call: TRBJ2-5
clone_size: .
d_call: .
v_call: TRBV29-1
cdr3_aa: CSVEGGYIGDLETQYF
cdr3_nt: TGCAGCGTTGAAGGGGGCTACATAGGCGACCTGGAGACCCAGTACTTC

j_call: TRBJ2-3
clone_size: .
d_call: .
v_call: TRBV19
cdr3_aa: CASSIGSLANTQYF
cdr3_nt: TGTGCCAGTAGTATAGGGTCCCTAGCGAATACGCAGTATTTT

j_call: TRBJ2-3
clone_size: once
d_call: TRBD2
v_call: TRBV2
cdr3_aa: CASTWGRADTQYF
cdr3_nt: TGTGCCAGCACATGGGGGAGGGCAGATACGCAGTATTTT

j_call: TRBJ2-7
clone_size: .
d_call: TRBD1
v_call: TRBV2
cdr3_aa: CASKPGQRVSYEQYF
cdr3_nt: TGTGCCAGCAAGCCGGGACAGAGAGTCTCCTACGAGCAGTACTTC

j_call: TRBJ2-2
clone_size: .
d_call: TRBD1
v_call: TRBV7-9
cdr3_aa: CASSLPQGANTGELFF
cdr3_nt: TGTGCCAGCAGCCTACCGCAGGGGGCGAACACCGGGGAGCTGTTTTTT

j_call: TRBJ2-7
clone_size: once
d_call: .
v_call: TRBV6-5
cdr3_aa: CASSSRDNYEQYF
cdr3_nt: TGTGCCAGCAGTAGCCGGGACAACTACGAGCAGTACTTC

j_call: TRBJ2-2
clone_size: .
d_call: .
v_call: TRBV4-2
cdr3_aa: CASSQGLGGAVGGELFF
cdr3_nt: TGTGCCAGCAGCCAAGGATTGGGGGGGGCCGTAGGCGGGGAGCTGTTTTTT

j_call: TRBJ2-7
clone_size: .
d_call: .
v_call: TRBV28
cdr3_aa: CASSLRGNYKPYEQYF
cdr3_nt: TGTGCCAGCAGTTTACGCGGGAACTATAAACCCTACGAGCAGTACTTC

j_call: TRBJ2-1
clone_size: .
d_call: .
v_call: TRBV7-2
cdr3_aa: CASSPGTRMFF
cdr3_nt: TGTGCCAGCAGCCCCGGGACACGGATGTTCTTC

j_call: TRBJ2-3
clone_size: .
d_call: .
v_call: TRBV2
cdr3_aa: CASSSGLFSTDTQYF
cdr3_nt: TGTGCCAGCAGTTCAGGGTTGTTCAGCACAGATACGCAGTATTTT